The rows below give T cell receptor beta chains drawn from one sample of a study of blood T cell repertoires in COVID-19. Profiled with immunoSEQ multiplex PCR; TCRdb holds only in-frame clones, not every one. The profile covers 160,000 or so clones, with around 84% appearing a single time and under 7% taken by the ten largest. The source material was peripheral blood. The receptor set was obtained from a woman in her forties or fifties with COVID-19, enrolled during active disease. CDR3s include the opening cysteine and the closing phenylalanine or tryptophan. A row's size may be missing; if present it is once, few, many or a size class.

clone_size j_call v_call cdr3_aa
- TRBJ2-5 TRBV5-6 CASSFPTSGVETQYF
- TRBJ1-5 TRBV7-2 CASSLVGSQPQHF
- TRBJ2-1 TRBV2 CATSAGGLRNEQFF
once TRBJ2-7 TRBV19 CASSAAGGLYEQYF
- TRBJ2-7 TRBV30 CAWSVGGYEQYF
- TRBJ1-2 TRBV4-1 CASSQHLGQGWYGYTF
- TRBJ2-5 TRBV11-3 CASSLRDSGPQETQYF
- TRBJ2-1 TRBV6-5 CASSFTGGRSYNEQFF
- TRBJ1-4 TRBV30 CAWTQGAVGEKLFF
once TRBJ2-7 TRBV4-1 CASSPSLPSGTYEQYF
- TRBJ2-1 TRBV6-5 CASRVSGGAREQFF
- TRBJ2-3 TRBV9 CASSVLAGGADTQYF
- TRBJ2-1 TRBV10-3 CAISEGLAGAYNEQFF
- TRBJ2-7 TRBV6-4 CASRTAGTAGYEQYF
- TRBJ1-5 TRBV18 CASSPPGRGGDQPQHF
- TRBJ1-5 TRBV2 CASSGTDRGQYQPQHF
- TRBJ1-6 TRBV21-1 CASSVGQERVHLHF
many TRBJ1-3 TRBV19 CASSLDRVGNTIYF
- TRBJ1-2 TRBV7-9 CASSPRDRRYGYTF
- TRBJ2-2 TRBV9 CASSPRGSGELFF